The 27 T cell receptor beta chains reported below all come from one sample, sequenced in a study of shared clonotypes between healthy human individuals. Clones were sequenced by immunoSEQ multiplex PCR, and TCRdb holds only the in-frame ones, with some missing. The table includes about 1 million clones, roughly 75% detected once. Source material: memory CD4+ T cells sorted from blood. The subset: CD45RA-negative fraction. The receptors shown here come from a man in his late teens or twenties in good health.

V is TRBV5-1 and J is TRBJ1-6; a weak D match, TRBD1 (5 bases). The CDR3 sequence is 15 residues long. Trimming stripped 3 bases from V and 9 bases from J, with 16 bases between. CDR1 is SGHRS, CDR2 YFSETQ, per germline. CDR3 sequence: CASSSSLGDGSPLHF. CDR3 bases: TGCGCCAGCAGCTCCTCCCTCGGGGACGGTTCACCCCTCCACTTT.

Comments on this clone: The sample holds other DNA sequences that translate to the same CDR3. This chain joins TRBV27 and TRBJ1-1, with no clear D. The germline gives CDR1 MNHEY, CDR2 SMNVEV (reference sequence). V was trimmed by 2 bases and J by 3 bases, leaving 7 bases between them. CDR3 length: 13 amino acids. Here the CDR3 reads CASSLNRYTEAFF. The CDR3 coding sequence is TGTGCCAGCAGTTTAAACCGGTACACTGAAGCTTTCTTT.

This clone turned up a few times. The chain carries TRBV10-1 and TRBJ1-1; 9 positions match TRBD1. V lost 5 bases, J lost 6 bases, and 4 bases stayed unmatched. Germline V gene data show CDR1 as WNHNN and CDR2 as SYGVQD (reference sequence). This CDR3 spans 13 amino acids. CDR3 loop: CASSRDRAAEAFF. CDR3 in DNA: TGCGCCAGCAGTCGGGACAGGGCGGCTGAAGCTTTCTTT.

The rearrangement links TRBV2 to TRBJ2-4; D might be TRBD1 (5 bases). V was pared by 7 bases and J by 12 bases, with 19 bases between. This CDR3 region has 13 residues. Germline V lookup: CDR1 SNHLY, CDR2 FYNNEI. The CDR3 loop reads CASTGNVRTSQYF. The DNA for the CDR3 is TGTGCCAGCACCGGAAATGTACGGACAAGTCAGTACTTC.

This sequence joins TRBV7-3 and TRBJ2-7; unclear D gene. V dropped 3 bases and J dropped 2 bases, with 17 bases sitting between them. Germline V lookup: CDR1 SGHTA, CDR2 FQGTGA. The CDR3 has 16 amino acids. This chain's CDR3 is CASSFDPPQQTYEQYF. The CDR3 DNA reads as TGTGCCAGCAGCTTCGACCCCCCCCAGCAAACCTACGAGCAGTACTTC.

The chain couples TRBV4-1 to TRBJ2-3, with D perhaps given as TRBD1 or TRBD2 (5 bases each). The germline gives CDR1 MGHRA, CDR2 YSYEKL. The V gene lost 8 bases and the J gene lost 0 bases, with 12 bases spanning the gap. This CDR3 is built from 14 residues. The CDR3 region is CASRDHTSTDTQYF. CDR3 DNA: TGCGCCAGCCGGGACCACACTAGCACAGATACGCAGTATTTT.

The chain links TRBV5-6 to TRBJ2-7, with D uncertain. The CDR3 consists of 15 residues. Trimming stripped 0 bases from V and 0 bases from J, with 10 bases between. The germline gives CDR1 SGHDT, CDR2 YYEEEE. The CDR3 loop reads CASSLDPTASYEQYF. In DNA form, the CDR3 reads TGTGCCAGCAGCTTGGACCCTACCGCCTCCTACGAGCAGTACTTC.

The chain carries TRBV14 and TRBJ2-7; no definite D call. This CDR3 is 12 amino acids long. The V end lost 1 base, the J end lost 5 bases, and 6 bases lay between the germline ends. Germline V CDR1 and CDR2: SGHDN, FVKESK. The CDR3 region has the DNA TGTGCCAGCAGCCAAGTAAGGGACGAGCAGTACTTC. Translated: CASSQVRDEQYF.

The V gene is TRBV10-2, the J gene TRBJ2-7; D is ambiguous. This CDR3 has 11 residues. The ends were cut back, 8 bases at V and 3 bases at J, with 8 bases in the middle. Germline V gives CDR1 WSHSY, CDR2 SAAADI. The CDR3, as DNA: TGCGCCAGCTTCGACCGCTACGAGCAGTACTTC. It encodes CASFDRYEQYF.

J is TRBJ2-1 and V is TRBV11-2; no reliable D call. The ends were cut back, 1 base at V and 1 base at J, with 8 bases in the middle. Per germline, CDR1 SGHAT and CDR2 FQNNGV. This CDR3 contains 15 residues. As DNA, the CDR3 is TGTGCCAGCAGCTTAGCAGGTCATTCCTACAATGAGCAGTTCTTC. It yields the protein CASSLAGHSYNEQFF.

CDR3 residues: CATSPSGLEKNPYEQYF. CDR3 in DNA: TGTGCCACCAGCCCGTCGGGACTCGAAAAAAACCCCTACGAGCAGTACTTC. The chain joins TRBV15 to TRBJ2-7; tentative D call: TRBD2 (6 bases). From germline, CDR1 is LNHNV and CDR2 YYDKDF (reference sequence). With 5 bases removed from V and 2 bases from J, the gap between germline ends came to 22 bases. This CDR3 has 17 amino acids.

V is TRBV4-1 and J is TRBJ2-5; TRBD2 matches 15 bases. With V trimmed by 4 bases and J by 3 bases, 3 bases remained unmatched. Germline assignment: CDR1 MGHRA and CDR2 YSYEKL. The CDR3 contains 16 residues. The CDR3 sequence is CASSPGLAGGKETQYF. DNA of the CDR3: TGCGCCAGCAGCCCCGGACTAGCGGGGGGGAAAGAGACCCAGTACTTC.

CDR3 residues: CASTGSGQGNTGELFF. CDR3 nucleotides: TGTGCCAGCACGGGGTCGGGACAGGGTAACACCGGGGAGCTGTTTTTT. The V and J genes are TRBV7-9 and TRBJ2-2, with TRBD1 matching 9 bases. The CDR3 has 16 residues. V lost 7 bases to trimming and J lost 2 bases; unmatched junction nucleotides: 8. Germline V lookup: CDR1 SEHNR, CDR2 FQNEAQ (reference sequence).

The chain is built from TRBV19 and TRBJ2-7; 7 nucleotides match TRBD1. The CDR3 is made up of 13 amino acids. CDR1 is LNHDA and CDR2 is SQIVND in the germline V gene (reference sequence). V dropped 7 bases and J dropped 3; count of bases not matched to a gene: 6. CDR3 amino acids: CASTGTDYYEQYF. CDR3 nucleotide sequence: TGTGCCAGTACCGGGACAGACTACTACGAGCAGTACTTC.

This clone has more than one count but fewer than ten. J is TRBJ2-2 and V is TRBV5-1; unclear D gene. CDR3 size: 15 residues. Germline CDR1 SGHRS, CDR2 YFSETQ. The V and J ends lost 4 bases and 0 bases respectively, with 10 bases between them. CDR3 coding DNA: TGCGCCAGCAGCGAACAGCGATCGAACACCGGGGAGCTGTTTTTT. Its translation: CASSEQRSNTGELFF.

The chain is built from TRBV19 and TRBJ2-1; possibly TRBD1 for D (5 bases). The CDR3 loop spans 12 amino acids. V shed 2 bases and J shed 8 bases, with 7 bases lying between them. The germline V gene has CDR1 LNHDA and CDR2 SQIVND (reference sequence). DNA for the CDR3: TGTGCCAGTAGTATACAGGGATATGAGCAGTTCTTC. Encoded protein: CASSIQGYEQFF.

This chain joins TRBV2 and TRBJ2-1, with 13 bases fitting TRBD2. The CDR3 has 15 amino acids. Germline-derived CDR1 and CDR2 are SNHLY and FYNNEI. V lost 7 bases and J lost 10; bases outside the gene matches: 10. The CDR3: CASKELAGGPGEQFF. CDR3 nucleotide sequence: TGTGCCAGCAAGGAACTAGCGGGAGGGCCGGGGGAGCAGTTCTTC. The full variable domain, in which reference TRBV2 and TRBJ2-1 provide the parts outside the CDR3, is EPEVTQTPSHQVTQMGQEVILRCVPISNHLYFYWYRQILGQKVEFLVSFYNNEISEKSEIFDDQFSVERPDGSNFTLKIRSTKLEDSAMYFCASKELAGGPGEQFFGPGTRLTVL.

The chain combines TRBV6-4 with TRBJ1-6; D not resolved. This CDR3 has 15 amino acids. V gave up 6 bases and J gave up 4 bases, with 13 bases separating them. CDR1 is MRHNA, CDR2 SNTAGT, per germline. CDR3 residues: CASREVGRYNSPLHF. The DNA of the CDR3 is TGTGCCAGCAGGGAGGTCGGACGTTATAATTCACCCCTCCACTTT.

The chain combines TRBV18 with TRBJ2-1, with no clear D. Germline V gene lookup returns CDR1 KGHSH and CDR2 LQKENI. Trimming removed 1 base from V and 9 bases from J, with 7 bases in between. The CDR3 has 12 residues. The CDR3, as DNA: TGTGCCAGCTCACCACTATTCGGTGAGCAGTTCTTC. Encoded protein: CASSPLFGEQFF.

This chain joins TRBV2 and TRBJ1-1; D ambiguous. CDR1 and CDR2 from the germline V gene are SNHLY and FYNNEI. The CDR3 totals 13 residues. V gave up 7 bases and J gave up 2 bases, with 11 bases separating them. The CDR3 DNA sequence: TGTGCCAGCAACCGGGAATCAAACACTGAAGCTTTCTTT. This encodes CASNRESNTEAFF.

The rearrangement links TRBV6-6 to TRBJ1-1, with TRBD1 as a possible D gene (5 bases). The V gene lost 7 bases and the J gene lost 1 base, with 10 bases spanning the gap. The CDR3 is made up of 13 amino acids. Germline V lookup: CDR1 MNHNY, CDR2 SVGAGI (reference sequence). The CDR3 bases are TGTGCCAGCAAATGGGGCAGGAACACTGAAGCTTTCTTT. The encoded protein is CASKWGRNTEAFF.

This rearrangement joins TRBV11-2 to TRBJ2-3; 10 nucleotides line up with TRBD2. This CDR3 has 17 residues. V dropped 1 base and J dropped 2; count of bases not matched to a gene: 6. Per the germline V gene, CDR1 is SGHAT and CDR2 is FQNNGV. The CDR3 reads CASSLGNSGGYTDTQYF. The DNA for the CDR3 is TGTGCCAGCAGCTTAGGGAATAGCGGGGGGTACACAGATACGCAGTATTTT. The entire variable domain, with the rest obtained from reference TRBV11-2 and TRBJ2-3, is as follows: EAGVAQSPRYKIIEKRQSVAFWCNPISGHATLYWYQQILGQGPKLLIQFQNNGVVDDSQLPKDRFSAERLKGVDSTLKIQPAKLEDSAVYLCASSLGNSGGYTDTQYFGPGTRLTVL.

The V call is TRBV28, the J call TRBJ1-5; D remains ambiguous. The CDR3 runs 18 residues. Germline lookup yields CDR1 MDHEN and CDR2 SYDVKM. V was pared by 1 base and J by 2 bases, with 18 bases between. CDR3 in amino acids: CASSLSTPSWDGNQPQHF. Written as DNA, the CDR3 is TGTGCCAGCAGTTTATCGACCCCATCCTGGGATGGCAATCAGCCCCAGCATTTT.

V is TRBV27 and J is TRBJ1-1, with TRBD1 matching over 8 bases. The CDR3 extends over 15 amino acids. CDR1 and CDR2 from the germline V gene are MNHEY and SMNVEV (reference sequence). The J segment lost 5 bases and the V segment lost 4 bases, leaving 9 bases of the junction unmatched. The CDR3 sequence is CASSSPQGVKTEAFF. CDR3 DNA: TGTGCCAGCAGTTCCCCACAGGGGGTAAAGACTGAAGCTTTCTTT.

V usage is TRBV5-3 and J usage is TRBJ1-1; D is possibly TRBD1 (5 bases). TRBV5-3 counts as an open reading frame of uncertain function. The CDR3 is made up of 10 amino acids. Trimming shortened V by 8 bases and J by 10 bases, and 12 bases separated the two germline ends. In nucleotides, the CDR3 is TGTGCCAGTATGGGGGATCCAGCTTTCTTT. It is translated as CASMGDPAFF.

The CDR3 is CASRRTGGANDGYTF. The CDR3 DNA reads as TGTGCCAGCAGGCGAACAGGGGGCGCGAACGATGGCTACACCTTC. The V and J genes are TRBV2 and TRBJ1-2, with 9 bases that match TRBD1. There are 15 residues in the CDR3. V shed 6 bases, J shed 6 bases, and the junction held 11 bases outside the gene matches. Germline lookup yields CDR1 SNHLY and CDR2 FYNNEI.

The V call is TRBV7-6, the J call TRBJ2-7; tentatively, D is TRBD1 (6 bases). Germline V CDR1 and CDR2: SGHVS, FNYEAQ. The CDR3 totals 16 residues. Trimming left V 5 bases short and J 0 bases short, with 17 bases between. The CDR3 region has the DNA TGTGCCAGCAGCAGAACAGGGAGCGAGCTCTCCTACGAGCAGTACTTC. Protein: CASSRTGSELSYEQYF.